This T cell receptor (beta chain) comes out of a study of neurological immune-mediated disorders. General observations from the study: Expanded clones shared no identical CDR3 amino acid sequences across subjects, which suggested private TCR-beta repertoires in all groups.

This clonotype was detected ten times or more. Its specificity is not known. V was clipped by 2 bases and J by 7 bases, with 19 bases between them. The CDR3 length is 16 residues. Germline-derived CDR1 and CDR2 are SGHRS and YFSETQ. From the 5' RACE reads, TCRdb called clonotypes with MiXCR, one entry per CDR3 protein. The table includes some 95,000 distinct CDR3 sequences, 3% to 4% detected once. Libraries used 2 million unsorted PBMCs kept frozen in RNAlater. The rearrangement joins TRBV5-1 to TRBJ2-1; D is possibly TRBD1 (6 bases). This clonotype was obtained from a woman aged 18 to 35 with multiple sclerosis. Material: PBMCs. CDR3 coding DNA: TGCGCCAGCAGCTTCCACAGGGTTCGGTTGGGAAATGAGCAGTTCTTC. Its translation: CASSFHRVRLGNEQFF.